This T cell receptor (beta chain) was documented in a study of graft-versus-host responses after intestinal transplantation. About the research overall: Once they had received anti-thymocyte globulin induction, all recipients took tacrolimus and steroids for about 3 years. Study-wide findings and caveats: Present in recipient marrow, GvH clones included some that appeared first in ileum or blood. An association linked early post-transplant HvG declines with peak circulating GvH clone levels. Patients who carried graft-donor T cell macrochimerism also had high graft-versus-host to host-versus-graft clonal ratios in their allografts.

For this clone: The antigen remains undetermined.

Here immunoSEQ multiplex PCR was the method, and the copy in TCRdb shows in-frame clones only, minus some. Of some 39,000 clones listed, over 90% are singletons. V lost 6 bases to trimming and J lost 8 bases, with 16 bases between them. The CDR3 has 12 amino acids. Germline CDR1 GTSNPN, CDR2 SVGIG (reference sequence). The material sequenced was PBMCs, taken approximately 100 weeks after intestinal transplantation. The chain recombines TRBV30 with TRBJ1-2; D is possibly TRBD1 (5 bases). The receptor comes from a human patient who received an intestinal transplant, so some T cells may come from the graft donor. Written as DNA, the CDR3 is TGTGCCTGCACAGTCCCAGGGTTAGGCTACACCTTC. Its translation is CACTVPGLGYTF.